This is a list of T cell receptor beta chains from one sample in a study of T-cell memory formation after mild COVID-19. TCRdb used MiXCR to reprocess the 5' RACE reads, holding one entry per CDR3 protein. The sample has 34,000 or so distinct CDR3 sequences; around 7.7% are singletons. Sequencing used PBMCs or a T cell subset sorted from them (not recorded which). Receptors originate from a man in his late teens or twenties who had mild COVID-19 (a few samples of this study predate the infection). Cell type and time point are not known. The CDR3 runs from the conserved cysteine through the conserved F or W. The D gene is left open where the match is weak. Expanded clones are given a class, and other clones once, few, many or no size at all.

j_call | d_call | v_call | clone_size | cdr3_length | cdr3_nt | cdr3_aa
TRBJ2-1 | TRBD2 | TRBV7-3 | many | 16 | TGTGCCAGCAGCTCCCGCGGGCGGGGGGCGCACAATGAGCAGTTCTTC | CASSSRGRGAHNEQFF
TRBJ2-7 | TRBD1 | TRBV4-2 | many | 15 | TGTGCCAGCAGCCCCGGGGGCAGGGGGCATTACGAGCAGTACTTC | CASSPGGRGHYEQYF
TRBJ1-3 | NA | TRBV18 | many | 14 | TGTGCCAGCTCACTTGACAGGAGCAGAAACACCATATATTTT | CASSLDRSRNTIYF
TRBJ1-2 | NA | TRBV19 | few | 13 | TGTGCCAGTAGTATACCCGGGGAGGATGGCTACACCTTC | CASSIPGEDGYTF
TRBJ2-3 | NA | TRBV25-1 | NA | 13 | TGTGCCAGCAGCCCCATCGGGGCCGATACGCAGTATTTT | CASSPIGADTQYF
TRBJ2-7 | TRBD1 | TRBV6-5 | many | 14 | TGTGCCAGCAGACAGGGACAGGGTCGTAACGAGCAGTACTTC | CASRQGQGRNEQYF
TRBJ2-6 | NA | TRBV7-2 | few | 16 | TGTGCCAGCAGCCCCTGGACCGCTCAGGGGGCCAACGTCCTGACTTTC | CASSPWTAQGANVLTF
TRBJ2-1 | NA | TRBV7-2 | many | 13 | TGTGCCAGCAGCTTAGGGCTTGACAATGAGCAGTTCTTC | CASSLGLDNEQFF
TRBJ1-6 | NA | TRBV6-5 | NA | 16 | TGTGCCAGCAGTGTACAGAAGAGCTCCTATAATTCACCCCTCCACTTT | CASSVQKSSYNSPLHF
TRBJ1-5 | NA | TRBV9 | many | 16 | TGTGCCAGCAGCGTAGCTCTCAGCCCAGTCAATCAGCCCCAGCATTTT | CASSVALSPVNQPQHF
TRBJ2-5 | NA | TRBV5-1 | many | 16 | TGCGCCAGCAGCTTGGCCGGGAGTACCAGACAAGAGACCCAGTACTTC | CASSLAGSTRQETQYF
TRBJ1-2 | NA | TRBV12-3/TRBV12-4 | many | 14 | TGTGCCAGCAGTTTAGTCAGGGGATCCTATGGCTACACCTTC | CASSLVRGSYGYTF
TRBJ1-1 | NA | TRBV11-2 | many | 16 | TGTGCCAGCAGCCGCCCCGAGGGCATTGGTTGGACTGAAGCTTTCTTT | CASSRPEGIGWTEAFF
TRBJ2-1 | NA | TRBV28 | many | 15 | TGTGCCAGCGTCGGGCAGGGAGAGAGGTGGAATGAGCAGTTCTTC | CASVGQGERWNEQFF
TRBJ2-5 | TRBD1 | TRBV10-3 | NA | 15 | TGTGCCATCAGCATGGGACAGGGGGTACAAGAGACCCAGTACTTC | CAISMGQGVQETQYF
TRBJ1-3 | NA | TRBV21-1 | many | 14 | TGTGCCAGCAGCAAGGGACATTACGGAAACACCATATATTTT | CASSKGHYGNTIYF
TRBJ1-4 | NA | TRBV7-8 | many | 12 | TGTGCCAGCAGCTTAGATAATGAAAAACTGTTTTTT | CASSLDNEKLFF
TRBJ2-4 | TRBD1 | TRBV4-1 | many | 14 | TGCGCCAGCAGCCAAGATCAGGGGGAAGACATTCAGTACTTC | CASSQDQGEDIQYF
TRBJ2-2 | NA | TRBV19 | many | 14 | TGTGCCACCTCGGGGACCGCGAACACCGGGGAGCTGTTTTTT | CATSGTANTGELFF
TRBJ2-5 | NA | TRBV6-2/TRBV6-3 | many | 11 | TGTGCCAGCAGCCCTGGGGCCACCCAGTACTTC | CASSPGATQYF
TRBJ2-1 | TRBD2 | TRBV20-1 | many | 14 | TGCAGTTCTTTAGCGGGGGGGGCCCAGATTGAGCAGTTCTTC | CSSLAGGAQIEQFF
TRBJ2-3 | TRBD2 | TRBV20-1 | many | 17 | TGCAGTGCTAGGGCTCCTAACCTAGCGGGGATCACAGATACGCAGTATTTT | CSARAPNLAGITDTQYF
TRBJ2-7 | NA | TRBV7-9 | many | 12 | TGTGCCAGCCAAGGTGGCCCCTACGAGCAGTACTTC | CASQGGPYEQYF
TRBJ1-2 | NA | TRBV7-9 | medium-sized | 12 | TGTGCCAGCAGCGAACAAGTTTATGGCTACACCTTC | CASSEQVYGYTF
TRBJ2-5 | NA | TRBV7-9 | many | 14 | TGTGCCAGCACCTCAACCGCCAGAGGGGAGACCCAGTACTTC | CASTSTARGETQYF
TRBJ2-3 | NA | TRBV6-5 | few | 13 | TGTGCCAGCAGTCGGATAAGCACAGATACGCAGTATTTT | CASSRISTDTQYF
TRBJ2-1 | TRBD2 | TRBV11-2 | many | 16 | TGTGCCAGCAGCCCAATCCGGGGGGAACCTTACAATGAGCAGTTCTTC | CASSPIRGEPYNEQFF
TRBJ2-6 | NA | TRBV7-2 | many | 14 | TGTGCCAGCAGCTTAATCACTGGGGCCAACGTCCTGACTTTC | CASSLITGANVLTF
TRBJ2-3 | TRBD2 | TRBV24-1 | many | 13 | TGTGCCGCCGGGGCGGGGGGCACAGATACGCAGTATTTT | CAAGAGGTDTQYF
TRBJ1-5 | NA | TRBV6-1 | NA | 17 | TGTGCCAGCACGCTCCTCGGGGGGCGAATGAGCAATCAGCCCCAGCATTTT | CASTLLGGRMSNQPQHF
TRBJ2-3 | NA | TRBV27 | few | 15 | TGTGCCAGCAGTTTAGTTGGCCTAGCAACCGATACGCAGTATTTT | CASSLVGLATDTQYF
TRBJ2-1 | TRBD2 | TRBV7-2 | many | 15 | TGTGCCAGCAGCTTAGTCGGGGGGTTCTACAATGAGCAGTTCTTC | CASSLVGGFYNEQFF
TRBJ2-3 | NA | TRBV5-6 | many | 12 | TGTGCCAGCAGCTTGCGGGACTATACGCAGTATTTT | CASSLRDYTQYF
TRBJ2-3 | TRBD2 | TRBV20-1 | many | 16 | TGCAGTGCTAAAAGCCTACTAGCGGGGGAAGCAGATACGCAGTATTTT | CSAKSLLAGEADTQYF
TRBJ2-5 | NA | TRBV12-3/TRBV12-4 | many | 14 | TGTGCCAGCAGTTTAGCCGGTGGGGAGGAGACCCAGTACTTC | CASSLAGGEETQYF
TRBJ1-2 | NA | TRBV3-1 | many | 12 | TGTGCCAGCAGCCAATTGGACTATGGCTACACCTTC | CASSQLDYGYTF
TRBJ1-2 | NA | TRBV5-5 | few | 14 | TGTGCCAGCAGCACCCCGCGAGGGAGCTATGGCTACACCTTC | CASSTPRGSYGYTF
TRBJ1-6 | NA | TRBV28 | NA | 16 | TGTGCCAGCAGTTTAGGTCAGAGCTCCTATAATTCACCCCTCCACTTT | CASSLGQSSYNSPLHF
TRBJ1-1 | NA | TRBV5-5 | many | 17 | TGTGCCAGCAGCGGTTCTGGACCGGGCCGCCTGAACACTGAAGCTTTCTTT | CASSGSGPGRLNTEAFF
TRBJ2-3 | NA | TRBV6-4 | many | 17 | TGTGCCAGCAGTGACTCGAGTACGTCAGGGGGCACAGATACGCAGTATTTT | CASSDSSTSGGTDTQYF
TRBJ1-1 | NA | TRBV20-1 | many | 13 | TGCAGTGCTAGCCAGGGTAGTGCGACTGAAGCTTTCTTT | CSASQGSATEAFF
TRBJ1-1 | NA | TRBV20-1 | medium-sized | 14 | TGCAGTGCTAGAGGGGGGTCGAGAGACACTGAAGCTTTCTTT | CSARGGSRDTEAFF
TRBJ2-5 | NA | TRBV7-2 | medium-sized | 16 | TGTGCCAGCAGCTTTAATGGGGGGCGGAAACAAGAGACCCAGTACTTC | CASSFNGGRKQETQYF
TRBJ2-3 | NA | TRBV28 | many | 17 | TGTGCCAGCAGTTTATTAGCAGCGGGTCAGGCCACAGATACGCAGTATTTT | CASSLLAAGQATDTQYF
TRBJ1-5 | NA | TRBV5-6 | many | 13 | TGTGCCAGCAGCTTGGGGCTACATCAGCCCCAGCATTTT | CASSLGLHQPQHF
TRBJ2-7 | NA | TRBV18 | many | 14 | TGTGCCAGCTCACCTTCGAGGCAGGTCTACGAGCAGTACTTC | CASSPSRQVYEQYF
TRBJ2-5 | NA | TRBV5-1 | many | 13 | TGCGCCAGCAGCTTGTCAAGCCAAGAGACCCAGTACTTC | CASSLSSQETQYF
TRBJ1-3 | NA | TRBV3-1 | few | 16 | TGTGCCAGCAGCCAGACAGGACTTATCTCTGGAAACACCATATATTTT | CASSQTGLISGNTIYF
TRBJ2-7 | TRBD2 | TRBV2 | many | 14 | TGTGCCAGCAGGGCTTCTAGCGGGGGCTACGAGCAGTACTTC | CASRASSGGYEQYF
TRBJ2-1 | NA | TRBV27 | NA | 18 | TGTGCCAGCACCACAGACAGGAGTGGGTCCGCCACCCACAATGAGCAGTTCTTC | CASTTDRSGSATHNEQFF
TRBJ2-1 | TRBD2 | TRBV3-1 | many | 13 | TGTGCCGCGGGGGGGAGCTCCTACAATGAGCAGTTCTTC | CAAGGSSYNEQFF
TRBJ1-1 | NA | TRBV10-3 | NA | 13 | TGTGCCATCAGTTACTCAGGGTCCACTGAAGCTTTCTTT | CAISYSGSTEAFF